This T cell receptor (beta chain) was identified in a study of shared clonotypes between healthy human individuals (dated by TCRdb to 2019 to 2021). A note on the overall study: The cohort included three men and two women between 18 and 49 years of age. To estimate repertoire size and how much clonotypes are shared between individuals, the study performed deep sequencing of blood TCR repertoires from roughly five healthy adults. For each donor, three plates each were used for CD4 naive and CD4 memory, two plates were used for CD8 naive, and one plate was used for CD8 memory. Each donor's leukapheresis produced roughly between roughly 0.85 and 9.5 billion PBMCs. Different laboratories and diverse techniques were used to prepare libraries and sequence TCR repertoires, to increase sequencing depth and limit assay-specific biases. On the study overall, not on this receptor specifically: Sampling was restricted to blood, and TCR repertoires in tissues likely differ from the TCR repertoires found in blood. Rarefaction of sorted-subset datasets indicated incomplete sequencing despite the large sequencing depth. The genetic and exposure-history diversity represented was limited by the small number of donors. Based on pairwise subsampling, the degree of clonotype sharing among donors was expected to be affected by sequencing depth. Larger estimated clonotype richness was generally found for naive subsets than for memory subsets. Compared with non-shared clonotypes, the clonotypes found in all four sorted-subset donors had higher generation probabilities. Across a few donors, approximately 4.9% of naive CD4, approximately 3.6% of naive CD8, approximately 2.5% of memory CD4, and about 0.4% of memory CD8 clonotypes were shared.

Regarding this clone: Its target antigen remains unknown. It has no much larger one-base neighbor in the sample; base qualities were not kept.

Healthy HIV-negative adults with no recently reported acute infections or vaccinations were included as donors. Every donor was a Caucasian adult residing in Nashville, Tennessee, USA. CD4+ T cells were enriched through magnetic negative selection, after which naive cells were positively selected on CD45RA and the remaining negative fraction served as the memory subset. After blood collection by leukapheresis, PBMCs were isolated using Ficoll-Histopaque density gradient centrifugation and then cryopreserved in the vapor phase of liquid nitrogen. Analytical flow cytometry was used to check the purity and quantity of every magnetically sorted T cell population. From each sorted fraction, genomic DNA was isolated and quantified by UV absorbance on a Nanodrop 2000c. Using the deep immunoSEQ assay, multiplex PCR amplified TCR CDR3 regions from genomic DNA. For each cell subset, the extracted genomic DNA was distributed evenly across all wells of several immunoSEQ 96-well plates, and each plate served as one replicate. For sorted subsets, 200 to 250 ng of genomic DNA, equivalent to 25,000 to 35,000 T cell genomes, went into each replicate PCR. Purified libraries were measured with a Qubit 3.0 fluorometer, size-checked on a Bioanalyzer 2100, and measured again with the KAPA Library Quantification kit. Every immunoSEQ 96-well plate was sequenced on a dedicated single-read 150-cycle Illumina NextSeq 550 flow cell. Processing in the source paper ran as follows. Because the immunoSEQ output included only junctional sequences and no quality scores, the filtering could not be the same as the filtering used for full-length reads. To assign V/J genes and CDR3, sequences were annotated against IMGT germline references using PyIR, a Python wrapper for IgBLAST v1.9. Reads were filtered out if the reads had weak V/J assignments (E-value above 1e-6), no CDR3, stop codons, out-of-frame junctions, or ambiguous translated residues. A V3J clonotype was defined by an identical inferred V gene, J gene, and CDR3 amino acid sequence. The percentage overlap between two repertoires was calculated by dividing the number of shared unique clonotypes by the size of the smaller repertoire. Richness of each repertoire was evaluated using RTK rarefaction, the Chao1 estimator, and Recon v2.1 estimates of unobserved clonotypes. OLGA was used to compute generation probabilities for all TCRbeta clonotypes that the gDNA method yielded from four donors. TCRdb retrieved this table from immuneACCESS and kept in-frame rearrangements only. Not all clones are present; in checked studies, unresolved V genes account for under half, and no reason is known for the remainder. V, J and clone size are those of that table, while D and trimming were read from the DNA. Present in this sample are some 650,000 clones, more than 95% of which were seen just once. About 0.06% of the sample rests with the top ten.

The CDR3 has 21 amino acids, counting the end cysteine and phenylalanine. The retained sequence is limited to the CDR3, 63 bases, with the frame set at the first base. CDR1 and CDR2, per the germline V gene, are LGHNA and YNFKEQ. Unmatched junction bases come to 20, with V trimmed by 4 bases and J by 0 bases. This chain joins TRBV4-2 to TRBJ2-1, and 8 bases in between align with TRBD2. Sequenced material: naive CD4+ T cells sorted from blood. Taken with the paper, the label for cell subset or site translates to: CD45RA+ positively selected. The TCR was taken from a woman aged 25 to 39 in good health. The DNA reads as follows: TGTGCCAGCAGCCTGTACACTTGGACTAGCCACTTATTTCACTCCTACAATGAGCAGTTCTTC. This codes for CASSLYTWTSHLFHSYNEQFF.